This entry lists 28 T cell receptor beta chains sequenced from one sample in a study of CD8 T cells in cerebrospinal fluid in Alzheimer's disease. TCRdb re-called the 10x single-cell sequencing reads and catalogs CDR3 proteins one per entry, DNA excluded. The sample table includes more than 950 distinct CDR3 sequences. The sequenced material came from cerebrospinal fluid. The receptors shown here come from a human donor with Alzheimer's disease.

This clonotype is identified as medium-sized from frequency. The J gene is TRBJ1-1, the V gene TRBV5-1; lacking DNA, the TRBD1 call made by TCRdb goes unchecked. The CDR3 length is 14 residues. Per the germline V gene, CDR1 is SGHRS and CDR2 is YFSETQ. This CDR3 is CASSEQGASTEAFF.

This clonotype ranks as medium-sized (0.01 to 0.1%) in terms of frequency. Here the CDR3 reads CASSYAGTGNYGYTF. The chain combines TRBV28 with TRBJ1-2; TCRdb's D call, TRBD1, is unchecked because there is no DNA. Germline V CDR1 and CDR2: MDHEN, SYDVKM. This CDR3 spans 15 amino acids.

Measured by frequency, this clonotype is large. CDR3 region: CASSLQGSQPQHF. V and J are TRBV5-5 and TRBJ1-5. CDR1 is SGHKS, CDR2 YYEKEE, per germline (reference sequence). This CDR3 comprises 13 residues.

This clonotype is classed as large by frequency. This CDR3 is CASSFVQGIAEAFF. This rearrangement joins TRBV11-2 to TRBJ1-1; TCRdb outputs TRBD1, but without DNA this stays unchecked. CDR1 SGHAT and CDR2 FQNNGV come from the germline V gene. This CDR3 comprises 14 residues.

Judged by frequency, this clonotype is medium-sized. This chain links TRBV10-2 with TRBJ2-7; no DNA is available, so the TRBD2 call from TCRdb remains unchecked. Germline V gene data show CDR1 as WSHSY and CDR2 as SAAADI. This CDR3 contains 13 residues. CDR3 sequence reads: CATRTSGAYEQYF.

This clonotype ranks as medium-sized in terms of frequency. This chain connects TRBV11-2 to TRBJ2-1; TCRdb designates TRBD2, a call that cannot be tested without DNA. Germline loops: CDR1 SGHAT, CDR2 FQNNGV. This CDR3 region has 17 residues. The CDR3 reads CASSLLLGDYYYNEQFF.

Frequency places this clonotype as large. The chain couples TRBV2 to TRBJ2-5; TCRdb designates TRBD1, a call that cannot be tested without DNA. The germline CDR1 and CDR2 sequences are SNHLY and FYNNEI. The CDR3 runs 13 residues. CDR3 in amino acids: CASSDAGGPTQYF.

This clonotype shows up as large by frequency. The gene calls are TRBV27 and TRBJ2-7; there is no DNA to check the TCRdb D call of TRBD1. This CDR3 has 12 amino acids. CDR1 and CDR2 from the germline V gene are MNHEY and SMNVEV (reference sequence). This chain's CDR3 is CASSGGIYEQYF.

This clonotype is medium-sized by frequency. The chain is built from TRBV10-3 and TRBJ2-7; absent DNA, TCRdb's TRBD2 call cannot be checked. Germline V gene sequence: CDR1 ENHRY, CDR2 SYGVKD. This CDR3 spans 16 amino acids. The chain's CDR3 is CAIRFPGTSGSYEQYF.

This clonotype counts as medium-sized by frequency. V usage is TRBV5-6 and J usage is TRBJ2-7; TCRdb's D call, TRBD1, is unchecked because there is no DNA. Germline assignment: CDR1 SGHDT and CDR2 YYEEEE. This CDR3 comprises 14 residues. The CDR3 sequence: CASSQPGLGYEQYF. Full variable domain (missing parts from reference TRBV5-6 and TRBJ2-7): DAGVTQSPTHLIKTRGQQVTLRCSPKSGHDTVSWYQQALGQGPQFIFQYYEEEERQRGNFPDRFSGHQFPNYSSELNVNALLLGDSALYLCASSQPGLGYEQYFGPGTRLTVT.

This sequence joins TRBV2 and TRBJ2-7. The length of the CDR3 is 13 residues. CDR1 is SNHLY and CDR2 is FYNNEI in the germline V gene. This CDR3 reads CASSESQYYEQYF.

This clonotype is medium-sized by frequency. The chain carries TRBV2 and TRBJ2-1; TCRdb's D gene call, TRBD1, goes unchecked for lack of DNA. Germline V gives CDR1 SNHLY, CDR2 FYNNEI. The CDR3 contains 14 residues. The chain's CDR3 is CASRGGGTLNEQFF.

This clonotype registers large by frequency. The chain combines TRBV20-1 with TRBJ1-1; no DNA is available, so the TRBD1 call from TCRdb remains unchecked. This CDR3 spans 12 amino acids. Germline loops: CDR1 DFQATT, CDR2 SNEGSKA (reference sequence). The CDR3 loop reads CSARTGGTEAFF.

By frequency, this clonotype registers medium-sized. The chain carries TRBV6-5 and TRBJ2-5; the TRBD1 assignment by TCRdb is unverifiable without DNA. The V gene's germline CDR1 is MNHEY and CDR2 SVGAGI. This CDR3 is 15 amino acids long. CDR3 amino acids: CASRDPGTGRETQYF.

CDR3 sequence: CASSLGRLKESPLHF. The chain joins TRBV5-4 to TRBJ1-6. The CDR3 loop spans 15 amino acids. Germline V gene sequence: CDR1 SGHNT, CDR2 YYREEE (reference sequence).

According to its frequency, this clonotype is medium-sized. This sequence joins TRBV27 and TRBJ2-7; the TRBD1 assignment by TCRdb is unverifiable without DNA. The CDR3 has 15 amino acids. CDR1 is MNHEY, CDR2 SMNVEV, per germline (reference sequence). The CDR3: CASSVTGTGAYEQYF.

This clonotype is called medium-sized based on its frequency. J is TRBJ2-3 and V is TRBV9; TCRdb picks TRBD2, but there is no DNA to check that call. This CDR3 comprises 15 residues. In germline, CDR1 is SGDLS, CDR2 YYNGEE. This CDR3 reads CASSALAGVTDTQYF.

By frequency, this clonotype registers large. The chain joins TRBV3-1 to TRBJ2-2; the TCRdb D gene call, TRBD1, has no DNA to confirm it. CDR3 length: 15 amino acids. CDR1 and CDR2 from the germline V gene are LGHDT and YNNKEL (reference sequence). The CDR3 sequence is CASSQEPGATGELFF.

This clonotype shows up as large by frequency. The chain combines TRBV7-2 with TRBJ2-3; TCRdb proposes TRBD1, but this gene call is untestable without DNA. The CDR3 totals 15 residues. Germline V gene sequence: CDR1 SGHTA, CDR2 FQGNSA. The CDR3 here is CASSFSGAGTDTQYF. Based on the CDR3 plus reference TRBV7-2 and TRBJ2-3, the full variable domain is GAGVSQSPSNKVTEKGKDVELRCDPISGHTALYWYRQSLGQGLEFLIYFQGNSAPDKSGLPSDRFSAERTGGSVSTLTIQRTQQEDSAVYLCASSFSGAGTDTQYFGPGTRLTVL.

This clonotype is deemed medium-sized (0.01 to 0.1%) by its frequency. The V call is TRBV18, the J call TRBJ2-7; without DNA, the TCRdb call of TRBD1 cannot be checked. The CDR3 has 15 amino acids. CDR1 and CDR2 (germline): KGHSH, LQKENI. CDR3 region: CASSPTVQSSYEQYF.

This clonotype counts as medium-sized by frequency. This sequence joins TRBV5-6 and TRBJ2-7; TCRdb proposes TRBD1, but this gene call is untestable without DNA. Germline V CDR1 and CDR2: SGHDT, YYEEEE. This CDR3 has 15 residues. CDR3 loop: CASSSGTGLSYEQYF.

Measured by frequency, this clonotype is medium-sized (0.01 to 0.1%). V is TRBV28 and J is TRBJ1-2; with no DNA, the TCRdb D assignment of TRBD1 cannot be verified. This CDR3 is 13 amino acids long. CDR1 is MDHEN, CDR2 SYDVKM, per germline. The CDR3 protein is CASSLPGAYGYTF.

Measured by frequency, this clonotype is large. The chain links TRBV7-9 to TRBJ2-2; TCRdb picks TRBD1, but there is no DNA to check that call. Germline assignment: CDR1 SEHNR and CDR2 FQNEAQ (reference sequence). The CDR3 is 16 residues long. The CDR3 region is CASSQRGREGSGELFF.

This clonotype shows up as large (0.1 to 1%) by frequency. This rearrangement joins TRBV7-2 to TRBJ2-3; the TCRdb call, TRBD2, lacks DNA for checking. CDR1 is SGHTA and CDR2 is FQGNSA in the germline V gene. The CDR3 is 16 residues long. The CDR3 loop reads CASSSRGLAGADTQYF.

This clonotype is deemed medium-sized by its frequency. The chain uses TRBV10-3 and TRBJ2-3. The CDR3 has 16 residues. In germline, CDR1 is ENHRY, CDR2 SYGVKD. CDR3 sequence reads: CAISEQLTPSTDTQYF.

By frequency, this clonotype registers medium-sized. J is TRBJ2-7 and V is TRBV6-1. Germline loops: CDR1 MNHNS, CDR2 SASEGT. The CDR3 consists of 14 residues. The CDR3: CASTATDLSYEQYF.

This clonotype counts as large (0.1 to 1%) by frequency. The chain employs TRBV4-1 and TRBJ2-2; the D call of TRBD1 rests on TCRdb alone, since no DNA is present to check it. The CDR3 is made up of 16 amino acids. Germline CDR1 is MGHRA and CDR2 is YSYEKL. The CDR3 sequence is CASSQADGGHTGELFF.

According to its frequency, this clonotype is medium-sized (0.01 to 0.1%). The rearrangement joins TRBV5-1 to TRBJ2-7; TCRdb selects TRBD2, and the lack of DNA leaves this call unchecked. CDR3 length equals 17 residues. The germline V gene encodes CDR1 SGHRS and CDR2 YFSETQ. CDR3 amino acids: CASSPGASWGEGYEQYF.